This TCR beta chain derives from a study of CD8 T cells in ankylosing spondylitis. This clonotype was detected only once. Its antigen is not known. Germline CDR1 KGHDR, CDR2 SFDVKD. This CDR3 comprises 21 residues. Trimming took off 1 base at V and 5 bases at J, with 30 bases between the two ends. Preparation of TCR beta libraries was done by quantitative 5'-RACE with molecular barcodes. TCRdb re-called the 5' RACE reads with MiXCR, one entry per CDR3 protein. The table includes over 400,000 distinct CDR3 sequences, 26% detected once. Study-level points and caveats: Blood of patients with ankylosing spondylitis appeared to be characterized by a TCR beta motif of eight highly homologous variants. A CD8+ phenotype characterized the disease-linked clones, which were relatively rare in peripheral blood.

Sequencing was done on a sample of blood, either unsorted or a sorted T cell fraction (not recorded which). The TCR sequence derives from a male donor with ankylosing spondylitis. The chain couples TRBV24-1 to TRBJ2-3, with a weak D call TRBD2 (7 bases). CDR3 bases: TGTGCCACCAGTGATTTAAAGGGTAAACAGGGTAGGCGGGAGTGGAAAGATACGCAGTATTTT. Amino acids: CATSDLKGKQGRREWKDTQYF.